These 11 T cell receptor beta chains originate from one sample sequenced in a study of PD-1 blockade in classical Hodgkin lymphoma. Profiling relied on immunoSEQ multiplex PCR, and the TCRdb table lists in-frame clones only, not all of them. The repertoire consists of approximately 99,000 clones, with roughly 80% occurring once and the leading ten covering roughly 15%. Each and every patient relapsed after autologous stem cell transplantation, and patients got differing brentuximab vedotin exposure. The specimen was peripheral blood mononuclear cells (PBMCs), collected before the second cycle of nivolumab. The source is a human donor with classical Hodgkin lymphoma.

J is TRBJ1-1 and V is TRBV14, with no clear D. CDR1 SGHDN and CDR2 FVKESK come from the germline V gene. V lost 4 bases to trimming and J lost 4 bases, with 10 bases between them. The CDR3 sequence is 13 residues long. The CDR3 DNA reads TGTGCCAGCAGCCTCGGACCGAGCACTGAAGCTTTCTTT. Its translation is CASSLGPSTEAFF. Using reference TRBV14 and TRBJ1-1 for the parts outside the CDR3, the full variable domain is EAGVTQFPSHSVIEKGQTVTLRCDPISGHDNLYWYRRVMGKEIKFLLHFVKESKQDESGMPNNRFLAERTGGTYSTLKVQPAELEDSGVYFCASSLGPSTEAFFGQGTRLTVV.

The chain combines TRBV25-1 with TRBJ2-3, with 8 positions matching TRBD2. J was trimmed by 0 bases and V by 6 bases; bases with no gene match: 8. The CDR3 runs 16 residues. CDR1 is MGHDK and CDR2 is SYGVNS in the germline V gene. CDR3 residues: CASSGGGSTSTDTQYF. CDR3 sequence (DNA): TGTGCCAGCAGCGGGGGGGGTTCGACTAGCACAGATACGCAGTATTTT.

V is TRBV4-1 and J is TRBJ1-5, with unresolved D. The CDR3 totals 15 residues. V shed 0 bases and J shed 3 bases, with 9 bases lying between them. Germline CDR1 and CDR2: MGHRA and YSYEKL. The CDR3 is CASSQEERINQPQHF. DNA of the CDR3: TGCGCCAGCAGCCAAGAAGAACGGATCAATCAGCCCCAGCATTTT.

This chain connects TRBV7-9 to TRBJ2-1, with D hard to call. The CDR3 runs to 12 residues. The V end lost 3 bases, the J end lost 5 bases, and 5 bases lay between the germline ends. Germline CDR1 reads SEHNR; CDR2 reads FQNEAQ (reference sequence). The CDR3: CASSFANNEQFF. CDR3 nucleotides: TGTGCCAGCAGCTTCGCGAACAATGAGCAGTTCTTC.

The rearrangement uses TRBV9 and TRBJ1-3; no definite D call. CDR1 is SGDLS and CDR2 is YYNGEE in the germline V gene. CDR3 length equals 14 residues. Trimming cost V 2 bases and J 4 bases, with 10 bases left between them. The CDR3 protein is CASSVRPAGNTIYF. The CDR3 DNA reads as TGTGCCAGCAGCGTTAGACCGGCGGGAAACACCATATATTTT.

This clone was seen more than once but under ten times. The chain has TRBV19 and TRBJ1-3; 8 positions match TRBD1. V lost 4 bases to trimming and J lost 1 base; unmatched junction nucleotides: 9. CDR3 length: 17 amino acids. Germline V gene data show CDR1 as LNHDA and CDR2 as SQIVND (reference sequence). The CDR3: CASSTQDRAVSGNTIYF. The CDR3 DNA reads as TGTGCCAGTAGTACCCAGGACAGGGCCGTGTCTGGAAACACCATATATTTT.

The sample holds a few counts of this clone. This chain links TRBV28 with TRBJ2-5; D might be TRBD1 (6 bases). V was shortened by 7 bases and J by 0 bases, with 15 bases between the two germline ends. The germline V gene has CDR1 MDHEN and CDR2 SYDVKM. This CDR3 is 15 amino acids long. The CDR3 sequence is CASIGARGYQETQYF. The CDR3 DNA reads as TGTGCCAGCATTGGGGCTAGGGGGTACCAAGAGACCCAGTACTTC.

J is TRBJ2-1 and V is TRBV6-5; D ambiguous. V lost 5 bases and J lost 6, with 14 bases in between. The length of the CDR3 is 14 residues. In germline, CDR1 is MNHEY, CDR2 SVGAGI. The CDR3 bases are TGTGCCAGCAGTCCTACTCCCTTGGGCAATGAGCAGTTCTTC. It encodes CASSPTPLGNEQFF.

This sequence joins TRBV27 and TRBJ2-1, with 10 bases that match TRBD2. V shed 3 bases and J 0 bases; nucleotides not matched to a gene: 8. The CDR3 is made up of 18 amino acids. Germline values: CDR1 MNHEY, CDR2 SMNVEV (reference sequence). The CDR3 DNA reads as TGTGCCAGCAGTTTGGTACTAGCGGGGCCCCGCTCCTACAATGAGCAGTTCTTC. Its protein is CASSLVLAGPRSYNEQFF.

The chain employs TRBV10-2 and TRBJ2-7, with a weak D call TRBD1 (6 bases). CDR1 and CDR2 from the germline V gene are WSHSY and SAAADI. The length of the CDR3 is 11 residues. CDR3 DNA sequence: TGCGCAACAGGGTTGTCCTACGAGCAGTACTTC. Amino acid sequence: CATGLSYEQYF.

In DNA form, the CDR3 reads TGTGCCAGCAGTGAACCGGGTCCAAACTATGGCTACACCTTC. It yields the protein CASSEPGPNYGYTF. The rearrangement uses TRBV25-1 and TRBJ1-2, with D unclear. Germline-derived CDR1 and CDR2 are MGHDK and SYGVNS. V was cut by 2 bases and J by 2 bases, with 9 bases left in between. The CDR3 consists of 14 residues.